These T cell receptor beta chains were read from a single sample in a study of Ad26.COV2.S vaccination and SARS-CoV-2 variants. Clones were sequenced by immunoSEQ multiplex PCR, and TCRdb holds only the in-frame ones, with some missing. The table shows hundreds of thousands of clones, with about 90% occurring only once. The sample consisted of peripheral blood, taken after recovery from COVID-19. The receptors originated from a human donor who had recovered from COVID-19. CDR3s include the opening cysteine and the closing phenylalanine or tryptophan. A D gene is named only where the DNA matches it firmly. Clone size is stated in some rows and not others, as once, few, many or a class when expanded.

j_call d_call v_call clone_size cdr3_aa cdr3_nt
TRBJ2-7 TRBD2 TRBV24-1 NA CAAAGGVRSYEQYF TGTGCCGCCGCGGGGGGGGTAAGGTCCTACGAGCAGTACTTC
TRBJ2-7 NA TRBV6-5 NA CASSYSGHQMSYEQYF TGTGCCAGCAGTTACTCGGGACACCAGATGTCCTACGAGCAGTACTTC
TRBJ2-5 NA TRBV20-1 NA CSASGGETQYF TGCAGTGCTAGCGGGGGTGAGACCCAGTACTTC
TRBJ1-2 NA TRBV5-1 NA CASSLAPDRINYGYTF TGCGCCAGCAGCTTGGCCCCCGACAGGATTAACTATGGCTACACCTTC
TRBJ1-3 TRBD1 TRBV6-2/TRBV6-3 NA CASSLIGQGSGNTIYF TGTGCCAGCAGTTTGATCGGACAGGGTTCTGGAAACACCATATATTTT
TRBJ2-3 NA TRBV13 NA CASSLADTQYF TGTGCCAGCAGCTTAGCAGATACGCAGTATTTT
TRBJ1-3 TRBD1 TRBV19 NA CASSPGQGNTIYF TGTGCCAGTAGCCCGGGACAGGGAAACACCATATATTTT
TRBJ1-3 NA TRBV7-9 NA CASSLWALQESGNTIYF TGTGCCAGCAGCTTATGGGCGCTACAGGAGTCTGGAAACACCATATATTTT
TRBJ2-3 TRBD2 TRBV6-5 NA CASGLAGASDTQYF TGTGCCAGCGGGCTAGCGGGGGCCTCAGATACGCAGTATTTT
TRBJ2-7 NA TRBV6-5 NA CASSYGVSESYEQYF TGTGCCAGCAGTTACGGGGTGTCCGAGTCCTACGAGCAGTACTTC
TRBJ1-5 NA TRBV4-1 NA CASSQAPYSNQPQHF TGCGCCAGCAGTCAGGCGCCTTATAGCAATCAGCCCCAGCATTTT
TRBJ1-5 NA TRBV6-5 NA CASRQGNQPQHF TGTGCCAGCAGGCAGGGGAATCAGCCCCAGCATTTT
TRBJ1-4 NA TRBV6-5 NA CASYRVGTNEKLFF TGTGCCAGTTACAGGGTGGGAACTAATGAAAAACTGTTTTTT
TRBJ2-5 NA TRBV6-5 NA CATRVPGAETQYF TGTGCCACCCGGGTACCCGGAGCGGAGACCCAGTACTTC
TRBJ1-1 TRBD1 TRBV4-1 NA CASSQDTTGWITEAFF TGCGCCAGCAGCCAAGATACGACAGGGTGGATCACTGAAGCTTTCTTT
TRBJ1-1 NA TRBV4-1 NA CASSQGRLNTEAFF TGCGCCAGCAGCCAAGGTCGCTTGAACACTGAAGCTTTCTTT
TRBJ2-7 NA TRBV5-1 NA CASSLLGEQYF TGCGCCAGCAGCTTACTAGGGGAGCAGTACTTC
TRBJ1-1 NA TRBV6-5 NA CASSRDPGNTEAFF TGTGCCAGCAGTCGAGACCCAGGGAACACTGAAGCTTTCTTT
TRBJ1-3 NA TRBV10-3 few CAASGQSGNTIYF TGTGCCGCCTCCGGGCAGTCCGGAAACACCATATATTTT
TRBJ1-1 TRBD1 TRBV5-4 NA CASSSETGGPKAFF TGTGCCAGCAGCTCGGAAACAGGGGGCCCGAAAGCTTTCTTT
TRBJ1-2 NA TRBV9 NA CASSVRGRLDYGYTF TGTGCCAGCAGCGTAAGGGGCAGGTTAGACTATGGCTACACCTTC
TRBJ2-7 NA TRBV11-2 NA CASSLVAGRDEQYF TGTGCCAGCAGCTTAGTAGCAGGTCGCGACGAGCAGTACTTC
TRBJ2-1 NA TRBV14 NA CASSQVKGPDEQFF TGTGCCAGCAGCCAAGTAAAAGGTCCCGATGAGCAGTTCTTC
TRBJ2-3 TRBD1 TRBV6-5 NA CASSKRTGYTDTQYF TGTGCCAGCAGTAAACGGACAGGGTACACAGATACGCAGTATTTT
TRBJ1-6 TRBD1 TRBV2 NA CASSPRTGASPLHF TGTGCCAGCAGTCCCCGGACAGGGGCTTCACCCCTCCACTTT
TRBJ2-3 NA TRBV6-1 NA CASSEADQSTDTQYF TGTGCCAGCAGTGAAGCAGATCAGTCGACAGATACGCAGTATTTT
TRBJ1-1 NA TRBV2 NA CASSVTGNTEAFF TGTGCCAGCAGCGTCACAGGGAACACTGAAGCTTTCTTT
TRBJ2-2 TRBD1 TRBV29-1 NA CSVDDRGEAGELFF TGCAGCGTGGATGACAGGGGGGAGGCCGGGGAGCTGTTTTTT
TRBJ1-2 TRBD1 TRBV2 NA CASSEGRGTAYGYTF TGTGCCAGCAGTGAAGGAAGGGGGACAGCCTATGGCTACACCTTC
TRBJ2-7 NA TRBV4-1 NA CASSQEVVTPAEQYF TGCGCCAGCAGCCAAGAAGTTGTTACCCCCGCCGAGCAGTACTTC
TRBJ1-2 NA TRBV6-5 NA CASSLKSGGYTF TGTGCCAGCAGCCTGAAGTCGGGTGGCTACACCTTC
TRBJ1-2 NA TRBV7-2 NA CASSLEWRADYGYTF TGTGCCAGCAGCTTAGAGTGGCGTGCGGACTATGGCTACACCTTC
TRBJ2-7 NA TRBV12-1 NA CASSFGYDVGGTYEQYF TGTGCCAGCAGCTTTGGTTATGATGTAGGCGGGACTTACGAGCAGTACTTC
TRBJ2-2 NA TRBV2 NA CASSDRTGELFF TGTGCCAGCAGTGATAGGACCGGGGAGCTGTTTTTT
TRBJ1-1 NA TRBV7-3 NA CASSPGTPNTEAFF TGTGCCAGCAGCCCTGGGACACCGAACACTGAAGCTTTCTTT
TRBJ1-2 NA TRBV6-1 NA CASSEAGDGYTF TGTGCCAGCAGTGAAGCCGGGGATGGCTACACCTTC
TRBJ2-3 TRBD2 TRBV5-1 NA CASSLAIGGVPGTQYF TGCGCCAGCAGCTTGGCGATCGGGGGGGTCCCGGGTACGCAGTATTTT
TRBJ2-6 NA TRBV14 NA CASSQDYHRANVLTF TGTGCCAGCAGCCAAGATTACCACCGGGCCAACGTCCTGACTTTC
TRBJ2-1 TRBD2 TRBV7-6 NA CASSLYVTSGGNEQFF TGTGCCAGCAGCTTATATGTCACTAGCGGGGGGAATGAGCAGTTCTTC
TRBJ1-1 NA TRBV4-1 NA CASSLSGDMNTEAFF TGCGCCAGCAGCCTCTCGGGGGATATGAACACTGAAGCTTTCTTT
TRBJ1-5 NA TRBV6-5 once CASSPDSDQPQHF TGTGCCAGCAGTCCTGACAGTGATCAGCCCCAGCATTTT
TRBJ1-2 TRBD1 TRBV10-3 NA CAIRGTDTNYGYTF TGTGCCATCAGGGGGACAGATACTAACTATGGCTACACCTTC
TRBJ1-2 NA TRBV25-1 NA CASSELRGGLDYGYTF TGTGCCAGCAGTGAATTGAGGGGGGGGCTGGACTATGGCTACACCTTC
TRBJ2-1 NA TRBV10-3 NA CATRLSNEQFF TGTGCCACTCGCCTTAGCAATGAGCAGTTCTTC
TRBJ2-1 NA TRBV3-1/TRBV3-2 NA CASSQDGIKQFF TGTGCCAGCAGCCAAGATGGGATTAAGCAGTTCTTC
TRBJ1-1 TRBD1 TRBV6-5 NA CASSRQGVEAFF TGTGCCAGCAGTAGACAGGGGGTTGAAGCTTTCTTT
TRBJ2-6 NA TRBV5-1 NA CASSLAAFYSGANVLTF TGCGCCAGCAGCTTGGCGGCCTTCTACTCTGGGGCCAACGTCCTGACTTTC
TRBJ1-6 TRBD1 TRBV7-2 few CASSLDRGGQGLSPLHF TGTGCCAGCAGCTTAGATCGGGGGGGACAGGGGTTATCACCCCTCCACTTT
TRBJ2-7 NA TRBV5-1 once CASSRDSAEQYF TGCGCCAGCAGCCGGGACTCGGCAGAGCAGTACTTC
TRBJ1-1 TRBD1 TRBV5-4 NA CASSRQGMTEAFF TGTGCCAGCAGCAGACAGGGGATGACTGAAGCTTTCTTT
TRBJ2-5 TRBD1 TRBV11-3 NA CASSAGQGRETQYF TGTGCCAGCAGCGCCGGACAGGGGAGGGAGACCCAGTACTTC
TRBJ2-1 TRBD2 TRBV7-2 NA CASSLERLANDEQFF TGTGCCAGCAGCTTAGAAAGACTAGCGAACGATGAGCAGTTCTTC
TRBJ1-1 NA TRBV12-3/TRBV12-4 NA CASSPGDTEAFF TGTGCCAGCAGTCCGGGCGACACTGAAGCTTTCTTT
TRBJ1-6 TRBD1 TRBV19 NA CASSTTGDRRWPLHF TGTGCCAGTAGTACGACAGGGGACCGTCGTTGGCCCCTCCACTTT